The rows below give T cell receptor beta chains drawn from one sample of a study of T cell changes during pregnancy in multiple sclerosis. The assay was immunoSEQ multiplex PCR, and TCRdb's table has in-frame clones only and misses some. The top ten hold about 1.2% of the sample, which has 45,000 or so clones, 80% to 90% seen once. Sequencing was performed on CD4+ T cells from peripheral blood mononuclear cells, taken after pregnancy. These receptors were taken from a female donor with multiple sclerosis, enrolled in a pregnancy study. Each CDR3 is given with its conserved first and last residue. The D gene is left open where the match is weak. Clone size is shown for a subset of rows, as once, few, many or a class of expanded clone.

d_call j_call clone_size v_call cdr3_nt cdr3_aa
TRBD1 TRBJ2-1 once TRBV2 TGTGCCAGCAGTCGGGACAGCGCATCCTACAATGAGCAGTTCTTC CASSRDSASYNEQFF
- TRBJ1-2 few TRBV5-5 TGTGCCAGCAGCCAGGGCAGTGGCTACACCTTC CASSQGSGYTF
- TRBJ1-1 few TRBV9 TGTGCCAGCAGCGTAGCGGGAAACACTGAAGCTTTCTTT CASSVAGNTEAFF
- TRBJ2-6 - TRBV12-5 TGTGCTAGTGGCCCTGCTAGACAGGCGGGAGTAAGCGGGGCCAACGTCCTGACTTTC CASGPARQAGVSGANVLTF
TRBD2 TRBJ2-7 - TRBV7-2 TGTGCCAGCAGCTCCCGACTAGCGGGAGCCGAGCAGTACTTC CASSSRLAGAEQYF
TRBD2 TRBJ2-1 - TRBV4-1 TGCGCCAGCAGCACACAAGCGGGCTCGGGAGGCAATGAGCAGTTCTTC CASSTQAGSGGNEQFF
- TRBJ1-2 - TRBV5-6 TGTGCCAGCAGCCTGACAGGACCCTATGGCTACACCTTC CASSLTGPYGYTF
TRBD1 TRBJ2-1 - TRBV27 TGTGCCAGCAGTAATGGGCAACTGGGACAGGGGTTGAATGAGCAGTTCTTC CASSNGQLGQGLNEQFF
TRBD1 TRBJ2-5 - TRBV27 TGTGCCAGCAGCCGACAGGGGGCGGAGACCCAGTACTTC CASSRQGAETQYF
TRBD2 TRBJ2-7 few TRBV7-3 TGTGCCAGCAGCCCGGCCTGGACTAGCGGGATTCAGTACTTC CASSPAWTSGIQYF
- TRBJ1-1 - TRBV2 TGTGCCAGCAGTAAAACACAGGAGAACACTGAAGCTTTCTTT CASSKTQENTEAFF
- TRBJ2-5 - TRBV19 TGTGCCATCGGAGAAAGGGGAGGCCAAGAGACCCAGTACTTC CAIGERGGQETQYF
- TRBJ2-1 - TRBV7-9 TGTGCCAGCAGCTTAGATAGCAGAGTCGATGAGCAGTTCTTC CASSLDSRVDEQFF
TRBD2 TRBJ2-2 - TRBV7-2 TGTGCCAGCAGCTTAGGGCGGGGGGAGGTGGGGGAGCTGTTTTTT CASSLGRGEVGELFF
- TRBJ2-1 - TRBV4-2 TGTGCCAGCAGGACGGACTGGACCGAGCAGTTCTTC CASRTDWTEQFF
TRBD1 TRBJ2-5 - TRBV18 TGTGCCAGCTCACCCAGACAGGGGGCGACCGAGACCCAGTACTTC CASSPRQGATETQYF
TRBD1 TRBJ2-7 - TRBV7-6 TGTGCCAGCAGCTTAGGTGACAGGGGAATGATGGGAGAGCAGTACTTC CASSLGDRGMMGEQYF
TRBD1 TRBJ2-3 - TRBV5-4 TGTGCCAGCAGCTCCTCAGGGGGCCTGGCATATACGCAGTATTTT CASSSSGGLAYTQYF
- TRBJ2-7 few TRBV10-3 TGTGCCATCAGTGCATGGGGGGATGAGCAGTACTTC CAISAWGDEQYF
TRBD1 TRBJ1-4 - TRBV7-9 TGTGCCAGCAGCGTACAGGGGGGAAATGAAAAACTGTTTTTT CASSVQGGNEKLFF
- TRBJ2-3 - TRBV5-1 TGCGCCAGCAGCTTGCTGACAGGCCGCACAGATACGCAGTATTTT CASSLLTGRTDTQYF
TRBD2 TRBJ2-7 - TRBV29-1 TGCAGCGTAACGGGGGGTCGTCCGCGGGGCCACGAGCAGTACTTC CSVTGGRPRGHEQYF
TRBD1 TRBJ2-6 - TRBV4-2 TGTGCCAGCAGCCAAGTGGGACAGGGTGGATGGACTGGGGCCAACGTCCTGACTTTC CASSQVGQGGWTGANVLTF
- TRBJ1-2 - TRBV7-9 TGTGCCAGCAGCTTAGAGAGCAGGGGCGCCCAAAGCTACACCTTC CASSLESRGAQSYTF
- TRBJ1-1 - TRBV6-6 TGTGCCAGCAGCCTAGGAGTAAACACTGAAGCTTTCTTT CASSLGVNTEAFF
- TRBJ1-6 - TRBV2 TGTGCCAGCAGCCCCAGCGTAACAAATTCACCCCTCCACTTT CASSPSVTNSPLHF
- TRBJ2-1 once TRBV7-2 TGTGCCAGCAGCCTCCTAGGGGGTTCAGCCTACAATGAGCAGTTCTTC CASSLLGGSAYNEQFF
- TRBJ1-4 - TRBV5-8 TGTGCCAGCAGCCAGGGGAATAATGAAAAACTGTTTTTT CASSQGNNEKLFF
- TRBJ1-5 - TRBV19 TGTGCCAGTAGTATTGCGAGAGGGAATCAGCCCCAGCATTTT CASSIARGNQPQHF
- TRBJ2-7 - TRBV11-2 TGTGCCAGCAACTCCAGGGAATTTACCTACGAGCAGTACTTC CASNSREFTYEQYF
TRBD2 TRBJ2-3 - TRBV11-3 TGTGCCAGCAGCTTATCTAGCGGGAGTGTAGATACGCAGTATTTT CASSLSSGSVDTQYF
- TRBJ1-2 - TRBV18 TGTGCCAGCTCAGCGACAGGAAGAGGCTACACCTTC CASSATGRGYTF
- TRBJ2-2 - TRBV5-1 TGCGCCAGCAGCCTGAGGGCAGGGGACGCCGGGGAGCTGTTTTTT CASSLRAGDAGELFF
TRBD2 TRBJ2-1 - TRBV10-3 TGTGCCACGACCAGCGGCGGGAGCTCCTACAATGAGCAGTTCTTC CATTSGGSSYNEQFF
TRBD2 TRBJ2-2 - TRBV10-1 TGCGCCAGCAGTGAGATAGCGGGAGGTAGCACCGGGGAGCTGTTTTTT CASSEIAGGSTGELFF
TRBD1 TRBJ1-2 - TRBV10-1 TGCGCCAGCAGTGCCGGGACAGGGGCTGGCTACACCTTC CASSAGTGAGYTF